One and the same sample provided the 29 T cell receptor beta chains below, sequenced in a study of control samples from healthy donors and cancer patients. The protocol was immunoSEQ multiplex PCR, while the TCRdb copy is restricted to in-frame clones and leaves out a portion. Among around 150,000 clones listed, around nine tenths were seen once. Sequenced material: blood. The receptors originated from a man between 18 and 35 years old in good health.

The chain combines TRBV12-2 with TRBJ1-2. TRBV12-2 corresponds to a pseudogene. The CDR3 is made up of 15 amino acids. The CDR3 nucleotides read TGTGCAAGTCGCCACCCCGGTAGGGAGAACTATGGCTACACCTTC. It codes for CASRHPGRENYGYTF.

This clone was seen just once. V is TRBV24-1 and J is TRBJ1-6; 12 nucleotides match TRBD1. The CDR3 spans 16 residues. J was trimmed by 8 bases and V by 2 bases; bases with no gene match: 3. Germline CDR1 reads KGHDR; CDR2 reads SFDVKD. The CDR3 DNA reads TGTGCCACCAGTGATTCGGGACAGGGGGCGTATTCACCCCTCCACTTT. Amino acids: CATSDSGQGAYSPLHF.

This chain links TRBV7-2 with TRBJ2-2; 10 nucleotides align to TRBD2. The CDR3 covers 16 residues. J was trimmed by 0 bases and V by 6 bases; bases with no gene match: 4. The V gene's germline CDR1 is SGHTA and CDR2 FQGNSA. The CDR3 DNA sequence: TGTGCCAGCAGTCCGAGCGGGGGGGCGAACACCGGGGAGCTGTTTTTT. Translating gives CASSPSGGANTGELFF.

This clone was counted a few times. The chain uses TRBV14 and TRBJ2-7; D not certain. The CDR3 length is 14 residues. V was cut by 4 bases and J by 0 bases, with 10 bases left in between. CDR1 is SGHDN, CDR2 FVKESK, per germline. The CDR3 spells CASSPRAFSYEQYF. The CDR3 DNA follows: TGTGCCAGCAGCCCCCGGGCCTTCTCCTACGAGCAGTACTTC. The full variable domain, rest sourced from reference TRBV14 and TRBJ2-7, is EAGVTQFPSHSVIEKGQTVTLRCDPISGHDNLYWYRRVMGKEIKFLLHFVKESKQDESGMPNNRFLAERTGGTYSTLKVQPAELEDSGVYFCASSPRAFSYEQYFGPGTRLTVT.

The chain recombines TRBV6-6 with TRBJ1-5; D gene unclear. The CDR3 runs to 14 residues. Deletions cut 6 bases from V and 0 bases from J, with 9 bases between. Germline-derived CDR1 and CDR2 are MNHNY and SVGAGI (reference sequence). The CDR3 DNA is TGTGCCAGCAGCCTCCGGGGTAGCAATCAGCCCCAGCATTTT. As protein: CASSLRGSNQPQHF.

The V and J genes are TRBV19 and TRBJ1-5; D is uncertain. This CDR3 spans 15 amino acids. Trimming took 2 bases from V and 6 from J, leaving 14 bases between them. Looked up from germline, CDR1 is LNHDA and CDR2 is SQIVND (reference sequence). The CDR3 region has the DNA TGTGCCAGTAGTATAATCGGGGTTCCAGGTCAGCCCCAGCATTTT. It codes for CASSIIGVPGQPQHF.

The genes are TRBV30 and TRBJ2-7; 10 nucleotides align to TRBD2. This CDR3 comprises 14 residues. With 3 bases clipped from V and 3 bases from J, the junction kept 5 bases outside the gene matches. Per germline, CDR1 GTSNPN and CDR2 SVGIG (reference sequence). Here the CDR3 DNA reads TGTGCCTGGAGACTAGCGGGGAGTTACTACGAGCAGTACTTC. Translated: CAWRLAGSYYEQYF.

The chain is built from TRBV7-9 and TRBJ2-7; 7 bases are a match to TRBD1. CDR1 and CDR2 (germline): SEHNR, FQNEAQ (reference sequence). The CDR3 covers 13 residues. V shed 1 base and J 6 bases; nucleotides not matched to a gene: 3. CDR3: CASSLGGQREQYF. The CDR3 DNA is TGTGCCAGCAGCTTAGGGGGACAGCGCGAGCAGTACTTC.

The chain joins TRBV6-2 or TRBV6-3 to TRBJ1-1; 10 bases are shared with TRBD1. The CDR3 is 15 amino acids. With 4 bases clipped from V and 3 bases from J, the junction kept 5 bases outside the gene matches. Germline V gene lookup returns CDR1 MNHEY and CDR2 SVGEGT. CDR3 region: CASSSRQGADTEAFF. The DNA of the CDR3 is TGTGCCAGCAGTTCCCGACAGGGGGCTGACACTGAAGCTTTCTTT.

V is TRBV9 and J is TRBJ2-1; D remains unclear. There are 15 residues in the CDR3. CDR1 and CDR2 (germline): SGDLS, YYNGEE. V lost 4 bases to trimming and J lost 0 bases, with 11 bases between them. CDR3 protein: CASSSPRPSYNEQFF. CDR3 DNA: TGTGCCAGCAGCTCCCCCCGGCCCTCCTACAATGAGCAGTTCTTC. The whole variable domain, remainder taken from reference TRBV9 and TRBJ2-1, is DSGVTQTPKHLITATGQRVTLRCSPRSGDLSVYWYQQSLDQGLQFLIQYYNGEERAKGNILERFSAQQFPDLHSELNLSSLELGDSALYFCASSSPRPSYNEQFFGPGTRLTVL.

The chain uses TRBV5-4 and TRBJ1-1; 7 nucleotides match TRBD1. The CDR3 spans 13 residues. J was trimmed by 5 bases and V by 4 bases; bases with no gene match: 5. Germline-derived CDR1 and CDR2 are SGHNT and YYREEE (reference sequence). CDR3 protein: CASSNTGETEAFF. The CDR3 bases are TGTGCCAGCAGCAATACAGGGGAAACTGAAGCTTTCTTT.

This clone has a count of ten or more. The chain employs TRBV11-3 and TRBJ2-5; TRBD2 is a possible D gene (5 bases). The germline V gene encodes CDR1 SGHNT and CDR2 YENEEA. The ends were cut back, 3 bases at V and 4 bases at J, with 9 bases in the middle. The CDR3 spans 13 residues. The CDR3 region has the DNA TGTGCCAGCAGCTTGACGGGATTAGAGACCCAGTACTTC. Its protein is CASSLTGLETQYF.

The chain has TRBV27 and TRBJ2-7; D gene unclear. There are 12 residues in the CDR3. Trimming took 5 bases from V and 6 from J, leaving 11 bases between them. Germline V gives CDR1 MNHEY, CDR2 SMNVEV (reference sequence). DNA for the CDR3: TGTGCCAGCAGTGATATTGGTGGCGAGCAGTACTTC. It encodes CASSDIGGEQYF.

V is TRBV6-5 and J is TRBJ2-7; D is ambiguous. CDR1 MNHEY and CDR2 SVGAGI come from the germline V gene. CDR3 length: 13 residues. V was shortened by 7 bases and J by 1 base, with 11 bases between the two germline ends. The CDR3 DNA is TGTGCCAGCATAAAGGCCGGTTCCTACGAGCAGTACTTC. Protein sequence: CASIKAGSYEQYF.

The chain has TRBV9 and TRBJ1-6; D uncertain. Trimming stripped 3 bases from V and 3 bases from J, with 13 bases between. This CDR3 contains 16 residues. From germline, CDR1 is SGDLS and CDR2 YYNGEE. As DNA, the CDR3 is TGTGCCAGCAGCGGCAGGCGGTCCGGCTATAATTCACCCCTCCACTTT. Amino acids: CASSGRRSGYNSPLHF.

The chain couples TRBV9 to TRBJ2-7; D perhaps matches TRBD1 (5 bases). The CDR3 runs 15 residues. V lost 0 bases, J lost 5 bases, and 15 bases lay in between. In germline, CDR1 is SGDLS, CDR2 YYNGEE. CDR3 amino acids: CASSVGQRPEHEQYF. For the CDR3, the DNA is TGTGCCAGCAGCGTAGGACAGCGCCCTGAACACGAGCAGTACTTC.

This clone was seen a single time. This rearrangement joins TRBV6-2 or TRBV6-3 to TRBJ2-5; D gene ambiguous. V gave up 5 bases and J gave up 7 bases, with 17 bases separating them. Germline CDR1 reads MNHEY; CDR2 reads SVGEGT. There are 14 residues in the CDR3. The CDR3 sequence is CASSPSSQSGTQYF. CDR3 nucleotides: TGTGCCAGCAGTCCGTCCAGCCAAAGTGGGACCCAGTACTTC.

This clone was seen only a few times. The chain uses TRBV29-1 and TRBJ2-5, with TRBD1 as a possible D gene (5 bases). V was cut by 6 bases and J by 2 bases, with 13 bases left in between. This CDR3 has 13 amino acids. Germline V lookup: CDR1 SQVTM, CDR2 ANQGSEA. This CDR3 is CSVRRQSQETQYF. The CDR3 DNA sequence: TGCAGCGTCCGTAGACAGAGTCAAGAGACCCAGTACTTC.

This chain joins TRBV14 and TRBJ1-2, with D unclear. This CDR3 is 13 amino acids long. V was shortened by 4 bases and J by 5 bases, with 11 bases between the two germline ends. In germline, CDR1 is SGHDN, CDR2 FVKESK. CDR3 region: CASSRRSDYGYTF. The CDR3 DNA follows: TGTGCCAGCAGCCGCCGTAGTGATTATGGCTACACCTTC.

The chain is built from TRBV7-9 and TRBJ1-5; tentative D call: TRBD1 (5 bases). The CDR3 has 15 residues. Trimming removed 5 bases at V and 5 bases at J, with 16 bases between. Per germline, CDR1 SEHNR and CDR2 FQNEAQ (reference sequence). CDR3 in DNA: TGTGCCAGCAGCCTCGGAACCGGGACGGATCAGCCCCAGCATTTT. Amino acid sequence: CASSLGTGTDQPQHF.

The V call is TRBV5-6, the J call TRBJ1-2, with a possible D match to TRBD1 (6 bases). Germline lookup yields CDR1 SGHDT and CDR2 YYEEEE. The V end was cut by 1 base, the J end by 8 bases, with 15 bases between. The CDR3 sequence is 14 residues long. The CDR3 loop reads CASSLLVGAEGYTF. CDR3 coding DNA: TGTGCCAGCAGCTTGTTGGTGGGGGCTGAGGGCTACACCTTC.

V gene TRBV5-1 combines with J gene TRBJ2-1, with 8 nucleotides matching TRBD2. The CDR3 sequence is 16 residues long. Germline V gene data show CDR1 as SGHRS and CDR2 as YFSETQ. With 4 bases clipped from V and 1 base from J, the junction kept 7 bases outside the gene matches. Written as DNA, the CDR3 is TGCGCCAGCAGCCCGAGGATAGCGGGGTCCTACAATGAGCAGTTCTTC. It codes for CASSPRIAGSYNEQFF. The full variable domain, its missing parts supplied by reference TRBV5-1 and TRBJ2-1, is KAGVTQTPRYLIKTRGQQVTLSCSPISGHRSVSWYQQTPGQGLQFLFEYFSETQRNKGNFPGRFSGRQFSNSRSEMNVSTLELGDSALYLCASSPRIAGSYNEQFFGPGTRLTVL.

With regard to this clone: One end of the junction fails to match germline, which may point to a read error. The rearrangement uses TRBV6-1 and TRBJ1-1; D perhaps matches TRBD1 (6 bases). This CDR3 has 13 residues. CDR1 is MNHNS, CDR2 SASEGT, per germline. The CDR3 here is CASSERRDTEAFF. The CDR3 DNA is TGTGCCAGCAGTGAAAGAAGGGACACAGAAGCTTTCTTT.

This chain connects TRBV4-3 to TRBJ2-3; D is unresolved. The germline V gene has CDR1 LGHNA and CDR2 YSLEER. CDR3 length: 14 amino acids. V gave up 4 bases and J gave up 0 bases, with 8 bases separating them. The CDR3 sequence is CASSPLPSTDTQYF. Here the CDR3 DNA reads TGCGCCAGCAGCCCCCTACCTAGCACAGATACGCAGTATTTT.

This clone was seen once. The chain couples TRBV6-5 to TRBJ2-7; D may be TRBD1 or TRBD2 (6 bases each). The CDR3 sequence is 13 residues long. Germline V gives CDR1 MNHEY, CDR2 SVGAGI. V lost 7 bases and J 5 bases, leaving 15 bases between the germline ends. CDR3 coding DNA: TGTGCCAGCACCTCGCCGGGGGCTAACGAGCAGTACTTC. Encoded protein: CASTSPGANEQYF.

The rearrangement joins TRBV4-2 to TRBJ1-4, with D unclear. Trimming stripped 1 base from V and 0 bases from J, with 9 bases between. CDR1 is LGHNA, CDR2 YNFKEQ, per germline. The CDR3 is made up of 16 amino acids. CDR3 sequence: CASSQATETTNEKLFF. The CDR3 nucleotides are TGTGCCAGCAGCCAAGCTACCGAGACAACTAATGAAAAACTGTTTTTT.

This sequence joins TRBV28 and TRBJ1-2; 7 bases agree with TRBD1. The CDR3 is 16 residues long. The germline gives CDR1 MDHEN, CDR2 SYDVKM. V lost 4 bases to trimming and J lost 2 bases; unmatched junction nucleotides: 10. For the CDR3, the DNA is TGTGCCAGCAGTTCCTCATCCGGGACAGAAAACTATGGCTACACCTTC. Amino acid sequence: CASSSSSGTENYGYTF.

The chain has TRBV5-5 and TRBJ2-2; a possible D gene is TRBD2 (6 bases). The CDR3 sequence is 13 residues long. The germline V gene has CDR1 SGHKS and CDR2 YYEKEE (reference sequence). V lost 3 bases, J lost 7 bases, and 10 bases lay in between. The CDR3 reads CASSSGDGGELFF. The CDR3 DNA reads TGTGCCAGCAGCTCGGGGGATGGCGGGGAGCTGTTTTTT.

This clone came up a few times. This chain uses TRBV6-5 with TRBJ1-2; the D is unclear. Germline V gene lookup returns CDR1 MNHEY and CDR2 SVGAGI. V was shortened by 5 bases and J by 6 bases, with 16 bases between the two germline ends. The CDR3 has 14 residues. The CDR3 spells CASSPNGEVDGYTF. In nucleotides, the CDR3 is TGTGCCAGCAGTCCCAATGGGGAGGTTGATGGCTACACCTTC.